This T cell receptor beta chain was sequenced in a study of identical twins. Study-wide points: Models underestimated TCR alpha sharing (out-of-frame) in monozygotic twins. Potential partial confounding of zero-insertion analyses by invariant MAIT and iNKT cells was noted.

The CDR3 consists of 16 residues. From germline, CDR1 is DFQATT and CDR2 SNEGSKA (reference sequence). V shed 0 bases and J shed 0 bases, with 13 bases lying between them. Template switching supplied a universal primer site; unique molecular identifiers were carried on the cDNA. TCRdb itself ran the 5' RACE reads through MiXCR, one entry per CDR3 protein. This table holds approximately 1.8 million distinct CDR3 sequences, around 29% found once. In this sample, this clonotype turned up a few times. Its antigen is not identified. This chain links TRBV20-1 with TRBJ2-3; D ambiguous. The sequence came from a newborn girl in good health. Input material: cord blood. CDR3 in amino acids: CSAREGRSPSTDTQYF. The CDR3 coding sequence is TGCAGTGCTAGAGAGGGCAGGTCACCTAGCACAGATACGCAGTATTTT.